This TCR beta chain was sequenced in a study of cytomegalovirus exposure and HLA in healthy donors. The study's findings and limits: The study labeled under 200 TCR beta chains cytomegalovirus-associated. Per a prior analysis, the majority of TCR beta V segments were productive roughly 87% or roughly 30% of the time.

As regards this clone: Its matching antigen is unknown.

PCR employed 60 Vbeta and 13 Jbeta primers. The data were produced by immunoSEQ multiplex PCR, yet TCRdb's version contains in-frame clones alone and is incomplete. The top ten clones hold 9.5% to 12% of a sample with approximately 120,000 clones, 70% to 85% of them seen once. Sequenced input: PBMCs. The sequence derives from a man aged 35-49 years in good health and CMV-seropositive.

The CDR3 DNA is TGTGCCAGCAGCAGATCGAGCTCCTACAATGAGCAGTTCTTC. This codes for CASSRSSSYNEQFF. The chain links TRBV7-9 to TRBJ2-1; D is undetermined. Germline V gene sequence: CDR1 SEHNR, CDR2 FQNEAQ (reference sequence). This CDR3 comprises 14 residues. Deletions cut 5 bases from V and 0 bases from J, with 8 bases between.